This entry is about one T cell receptor beta chain. It was with a sample-barcoded 5' primer and a J-beta primer mix that a second PCR of roughly 7 to 12 cycles was run. There were at least 3 million CDR3-containing paired-end reads obtained from each sample. TCRdb recomputed calls from the 5' RACE reads with MiXCR, one row per CDR3 protein. The data show 800,000 to 950,000 distinct CDR3 sequences, about 48% seen once. Germline V CDR1 and CDR2: LNHNV, YYDKDF (reference sequence). CDR3 size: 14 residues. Trimming removed 0 bases at V and 3 bases at J, with 5 bases between. This specimen comes from a study of blood T cells in healthy people across ages.

The sequence came from a man aged 30 to 45 in good health. Sequenced input: blood. The rearrangement links TRBV15 to TRBJ2-2; D unresolved. The CDR3 DNA reads TGTGCCACCAGCAGAGATCAGTACACCGGGGAGCTGTTTTTT. Translation gives CATSRDQYTGELFF.